This T cell receptor beta chain emerged from a study of T cells in Graves' hyperthyroidism and ophthalmopathy. General study points: Median prediction lead before ophthalmopathy onset was around seven months with the model.

The table lists this clonotype with many counts. Antigen specificity is unknown. The junction departs from the called germline gene at one end, perhaps through a read error. Template material for amplifying TCR beta CDR3 regions consisted of RNA transcripts. The HTBI set primed first-round TCR CDR3 RT-PCR. TCRdb fed the multiplex PCR reads into MiXCR, producing one record per CDR3 protein. The data contain around 250,000 distinct CDR3 sequences, about 14% of them seen just once; the ten biggest clones take up 13%. The sequenced sample was blood. The TCR was taken from a woman between 40 and 50 years old with Graves' hyperthyroidism that later progressed to Graves' ophthalmopathy.

The CDR3 sequence is CSVEGGRAGNIQYF. CDR3 nucleotide sequence: TGCAGCGTCGAAGGCGGGAGGGCCGGGAACATTCAGTACTTC. The rearrangement links TRBV29-1 to TRBJ2-4; TRBD2 aligns across 9 bases. The CDR3 length is 14 residues. The germline gives CDR1 SQVTM, CDR2 ANQGSEA.